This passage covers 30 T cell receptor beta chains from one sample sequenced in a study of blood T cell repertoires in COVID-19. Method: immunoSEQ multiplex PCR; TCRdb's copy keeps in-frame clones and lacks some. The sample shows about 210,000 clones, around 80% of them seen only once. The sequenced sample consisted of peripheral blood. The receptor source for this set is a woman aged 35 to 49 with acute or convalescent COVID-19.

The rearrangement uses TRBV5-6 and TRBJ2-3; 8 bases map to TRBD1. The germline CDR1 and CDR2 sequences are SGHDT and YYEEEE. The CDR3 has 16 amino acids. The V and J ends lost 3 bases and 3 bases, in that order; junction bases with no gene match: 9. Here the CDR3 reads CASSWQGARSTDTQYF. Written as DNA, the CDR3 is TGTGCCAGCAGCTGGCAGGGGGCGCGGAGTACAGATACGCAGTATTTT.

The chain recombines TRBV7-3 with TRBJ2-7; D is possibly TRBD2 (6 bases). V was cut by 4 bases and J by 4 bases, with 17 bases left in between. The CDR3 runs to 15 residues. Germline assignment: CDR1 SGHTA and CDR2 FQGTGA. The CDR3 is CASSWDGGTGYEQYF. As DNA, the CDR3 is TGTGCCAGCAGCTGGGACGGGGGAACCGGATACGAGCAGTACTTC.

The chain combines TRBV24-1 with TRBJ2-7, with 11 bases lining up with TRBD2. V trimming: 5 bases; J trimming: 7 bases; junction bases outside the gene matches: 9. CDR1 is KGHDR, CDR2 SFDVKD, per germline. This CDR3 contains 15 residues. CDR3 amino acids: CATSAATSGTGEQYF. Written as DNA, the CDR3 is TGTGCCACCAGTGCCGCGACTAGCGGGACCGGGGAGCAGTACTTC.

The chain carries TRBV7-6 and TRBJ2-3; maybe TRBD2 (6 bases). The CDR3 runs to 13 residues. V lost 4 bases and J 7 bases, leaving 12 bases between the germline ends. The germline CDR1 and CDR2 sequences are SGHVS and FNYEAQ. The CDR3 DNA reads TGTGCCAGCAGCTACTCTAGCGTAAATACGCAGTATTTT. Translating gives CASSYSSVNTQYF.

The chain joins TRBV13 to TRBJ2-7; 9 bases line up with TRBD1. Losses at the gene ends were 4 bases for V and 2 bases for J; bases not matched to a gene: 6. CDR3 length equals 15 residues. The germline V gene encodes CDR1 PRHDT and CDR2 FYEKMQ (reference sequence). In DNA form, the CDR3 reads TGTGCCAGCAGCTCGCCAGGACAGGGGCCCTACGAGCAGTACTTC. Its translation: CASSSPGQGPYEQYF. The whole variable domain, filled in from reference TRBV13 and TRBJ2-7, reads AAGVIQSPRHLIKEKRETATLKCYPIPRHDTVYWYQQGPGQDPQFLISFYEKMQSDKGSIPDRFSAQQFSDYHSELNMSSLELGDSALYFCASSSPGQGPYEQYFGPGTRLTVT.

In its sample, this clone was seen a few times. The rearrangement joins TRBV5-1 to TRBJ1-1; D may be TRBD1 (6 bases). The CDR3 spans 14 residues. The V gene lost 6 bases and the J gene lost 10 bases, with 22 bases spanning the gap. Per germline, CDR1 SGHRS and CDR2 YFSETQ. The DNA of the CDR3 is TGCGCCAGCACCCCGGGAGGGGGGGGTCGAGTAGCTTTCTTT. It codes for CASTPGGGGRVAFF.

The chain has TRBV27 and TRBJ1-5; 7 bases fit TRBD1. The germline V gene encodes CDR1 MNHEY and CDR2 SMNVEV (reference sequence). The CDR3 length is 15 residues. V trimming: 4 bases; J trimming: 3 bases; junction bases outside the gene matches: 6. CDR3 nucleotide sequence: TGTGCCAGCAGTTCACAGGGGCGCCCCAATCAGCCCCAGCATTTT. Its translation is CASSSQGRPNQPQHF.

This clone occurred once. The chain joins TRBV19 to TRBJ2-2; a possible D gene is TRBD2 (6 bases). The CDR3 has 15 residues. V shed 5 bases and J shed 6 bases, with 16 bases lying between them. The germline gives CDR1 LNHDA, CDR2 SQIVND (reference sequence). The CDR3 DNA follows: TGTGCCAGTAGTCCCCGACTAGTTAATGCCGGGGAGCTGTTTTTT. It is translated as CASSPRLVNAGELFF. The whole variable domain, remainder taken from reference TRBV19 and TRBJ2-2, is DGGITQSPKYLFRKEGQNVTLSCEQNLNHDAMYWYRQDPGQGLRLIYYSQIVNDFQKGDIAEGYSVSREKKESFPLTVTSAQKNPTAFYLCASSPRLVNAGELFFGEGSRLTVL.

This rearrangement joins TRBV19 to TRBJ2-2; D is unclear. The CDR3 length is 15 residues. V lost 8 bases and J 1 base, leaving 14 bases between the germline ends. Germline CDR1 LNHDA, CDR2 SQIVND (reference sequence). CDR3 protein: CASLPSAGNTGELFF. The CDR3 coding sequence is TGTGCCAGTCTTCCTTCGGCAGGGAACACCGGGGAGCTGTTTTTT.

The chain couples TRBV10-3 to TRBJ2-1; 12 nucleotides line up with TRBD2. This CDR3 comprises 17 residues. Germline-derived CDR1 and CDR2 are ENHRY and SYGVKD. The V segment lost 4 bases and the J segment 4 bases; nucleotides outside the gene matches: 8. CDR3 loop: CAISVLAGGSSYNEQFF. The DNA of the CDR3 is TGTGCCATCAGTGTCCTAGCGGGGGGGTCGAGTTACAATGAGCAGTTCTTC.

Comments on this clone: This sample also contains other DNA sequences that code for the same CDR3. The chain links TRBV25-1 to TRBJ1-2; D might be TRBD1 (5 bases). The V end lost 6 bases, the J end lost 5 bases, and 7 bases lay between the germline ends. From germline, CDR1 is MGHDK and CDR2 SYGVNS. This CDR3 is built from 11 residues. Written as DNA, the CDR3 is TGTGCCAGCAGCGCAGGGTATGGCTACACCTTC. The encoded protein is CASSAGYGYTF.

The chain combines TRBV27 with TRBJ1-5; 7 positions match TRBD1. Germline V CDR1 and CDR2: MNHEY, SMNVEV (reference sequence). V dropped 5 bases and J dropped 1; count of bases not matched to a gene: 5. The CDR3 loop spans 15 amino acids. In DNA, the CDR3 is TGTGCCAGCAGTACTAGGGACAGAAGCAATCAGCCCCAGCATTTT. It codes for CASSTRDRSNQPQHF.

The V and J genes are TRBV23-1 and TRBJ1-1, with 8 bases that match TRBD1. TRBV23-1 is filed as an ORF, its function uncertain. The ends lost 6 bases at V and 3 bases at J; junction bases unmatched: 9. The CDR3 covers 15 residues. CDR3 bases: TGCGCCAGCAGGTTAAGCCGGGACAGGTACACTGAAGCTTTCTTT. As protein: CASRLSRDRYTEAFF.

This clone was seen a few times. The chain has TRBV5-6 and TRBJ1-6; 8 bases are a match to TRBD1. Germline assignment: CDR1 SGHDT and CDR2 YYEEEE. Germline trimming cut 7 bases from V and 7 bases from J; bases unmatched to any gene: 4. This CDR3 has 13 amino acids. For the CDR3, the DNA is TGTGCCAGCGTCCGGGACAGGAATTCACCCCTCCACTTT. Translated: CASVRDRNSPLHF.

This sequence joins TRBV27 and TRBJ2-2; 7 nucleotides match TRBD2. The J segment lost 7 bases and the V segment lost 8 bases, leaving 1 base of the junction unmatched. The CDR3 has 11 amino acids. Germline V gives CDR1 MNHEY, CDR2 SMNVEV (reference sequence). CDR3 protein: CASQRGGELFF. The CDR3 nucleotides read TGTGCCAGCCAGCGGGGCGGGGAGCTGTTTTTT.

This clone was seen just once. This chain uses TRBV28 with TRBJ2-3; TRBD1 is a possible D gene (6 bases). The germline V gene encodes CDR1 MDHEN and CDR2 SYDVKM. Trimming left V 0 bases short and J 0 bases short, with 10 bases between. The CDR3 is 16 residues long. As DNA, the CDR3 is TGTGCCAGCAGTTTATGGGATACAGGGAGCACAGATACGCAGTATTTT. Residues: CASSLWDTGSTDTQYF.

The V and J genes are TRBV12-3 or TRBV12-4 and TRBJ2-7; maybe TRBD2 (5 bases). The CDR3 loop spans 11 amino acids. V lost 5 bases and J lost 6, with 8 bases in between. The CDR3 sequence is CASSNRGEQYF. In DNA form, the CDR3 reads TGTGCCAGCAGTAACCGGGGCGAGCAGTACTTC.

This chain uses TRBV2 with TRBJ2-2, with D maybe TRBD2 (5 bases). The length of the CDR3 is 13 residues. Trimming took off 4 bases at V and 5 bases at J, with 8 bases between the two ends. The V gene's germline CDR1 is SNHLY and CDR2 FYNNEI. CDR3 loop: CASSARGTGELFF. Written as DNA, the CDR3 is TGTGCCAGCAGTGCCCGGGGTACCGGGGAGCTGTTTTTT.

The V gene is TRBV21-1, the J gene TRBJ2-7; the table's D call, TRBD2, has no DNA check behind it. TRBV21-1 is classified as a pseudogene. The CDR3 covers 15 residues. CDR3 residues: CASTQRGSGEYEQYF. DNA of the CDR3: TGTGCCAGCACCCAACGGGGAAGTGGTGAGTACGAGCAGTACTTC.

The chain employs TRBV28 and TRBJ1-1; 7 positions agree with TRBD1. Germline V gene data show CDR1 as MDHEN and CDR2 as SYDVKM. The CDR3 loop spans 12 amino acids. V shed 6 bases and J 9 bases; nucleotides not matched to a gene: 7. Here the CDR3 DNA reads TGTGCCAGCAGCGGGGGACAGCCTAAAGCTTTCTTT. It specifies CASSGGQPKAFF.

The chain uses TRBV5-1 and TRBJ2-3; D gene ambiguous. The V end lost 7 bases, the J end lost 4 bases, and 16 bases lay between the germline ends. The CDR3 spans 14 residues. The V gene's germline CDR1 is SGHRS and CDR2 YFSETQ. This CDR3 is CASQTRSPADTQYF. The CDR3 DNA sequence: TGCGCCAGCCAGACGCGGAGCCCAGCAGATACGCAGTATTTT.

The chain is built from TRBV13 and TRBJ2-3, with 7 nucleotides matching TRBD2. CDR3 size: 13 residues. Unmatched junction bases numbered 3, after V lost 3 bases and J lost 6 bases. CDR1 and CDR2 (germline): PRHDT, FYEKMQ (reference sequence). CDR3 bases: TGTGCCAGCAGCTTCATCGGGGGGGATACGCAGTATTTT. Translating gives CASSFIGGDTQYF. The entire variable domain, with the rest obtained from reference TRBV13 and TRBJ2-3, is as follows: AAGVIQSPRHLIKEKRETATLKCYPIPRHDTVYWYQQGPGQDPQFLISFYEKMQSDKGSIPDRFSAQQFSDYHSELNMSSLELGDSALYFCASSFIGGDTQYFGPGTRLTVL.

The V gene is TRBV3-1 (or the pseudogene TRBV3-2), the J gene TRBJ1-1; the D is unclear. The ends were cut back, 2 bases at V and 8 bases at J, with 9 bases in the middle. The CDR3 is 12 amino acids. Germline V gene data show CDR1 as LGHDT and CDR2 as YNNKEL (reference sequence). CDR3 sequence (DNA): TGTGCCAGCAGCCAATTCCGGGAGGAAGCTTTCTTT. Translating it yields CASSQFREEAFF.

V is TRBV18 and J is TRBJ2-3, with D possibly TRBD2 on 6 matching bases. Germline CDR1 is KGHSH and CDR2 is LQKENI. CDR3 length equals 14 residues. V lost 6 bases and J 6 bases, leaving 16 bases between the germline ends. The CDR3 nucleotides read TGTGCCAGCTCCCACGGGGGAGTCACGGATACGCAGTATTTT. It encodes CASSHGGVTDTQYF.

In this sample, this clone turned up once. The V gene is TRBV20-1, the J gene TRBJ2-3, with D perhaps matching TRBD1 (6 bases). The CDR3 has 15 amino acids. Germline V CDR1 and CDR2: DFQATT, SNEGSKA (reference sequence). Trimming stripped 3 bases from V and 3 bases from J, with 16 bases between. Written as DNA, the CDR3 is TGCAGTGCTAGTCAGGGGTACAGTATAACAGATACGCAGTATTTT. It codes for CSASQGYSITDTQYF.

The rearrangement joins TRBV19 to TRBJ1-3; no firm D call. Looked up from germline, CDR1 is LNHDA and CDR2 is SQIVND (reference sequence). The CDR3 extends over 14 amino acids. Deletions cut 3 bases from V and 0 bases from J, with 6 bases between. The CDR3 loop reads CASSIMSSGNTIYF. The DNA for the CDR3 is TGTGCCAGTAGTATTATGTCCTCTGGAAACACCATATATTTT.

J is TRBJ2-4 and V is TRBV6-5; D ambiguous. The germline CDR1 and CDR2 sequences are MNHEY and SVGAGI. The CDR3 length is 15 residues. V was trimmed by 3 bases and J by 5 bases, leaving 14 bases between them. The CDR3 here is CASSYGLPGENIQYF. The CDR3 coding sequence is TGTGCCAGCAGTTATGGGCTACCCGGCGAAAACATTCAGTACTTC.

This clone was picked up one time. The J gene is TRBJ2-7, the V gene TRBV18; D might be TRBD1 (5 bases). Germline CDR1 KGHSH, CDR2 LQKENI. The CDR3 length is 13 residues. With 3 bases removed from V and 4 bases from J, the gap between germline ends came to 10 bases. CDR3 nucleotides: TGTGCCAGCTCACCTATCCAGGGTTACGAGCAGTACTTC. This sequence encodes CASSPIQGYEQYF. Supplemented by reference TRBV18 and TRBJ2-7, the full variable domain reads NAGVMQNPRHLVRRRGQEARLRCSPMKGHSHVYWYRQLPEEGLKFMVYLQKENIIDESGMPKERFSAEFPKEGPSILRIQQVVRGDSAAYFCASSPIQGYEQYFGPGTRLTVT.

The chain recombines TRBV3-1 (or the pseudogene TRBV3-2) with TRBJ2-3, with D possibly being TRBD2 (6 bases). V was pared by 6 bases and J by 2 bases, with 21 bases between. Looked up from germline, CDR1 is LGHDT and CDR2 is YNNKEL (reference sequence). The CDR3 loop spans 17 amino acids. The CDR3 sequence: CASSPATLQRATDTQYF. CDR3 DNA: TGTGCCAGCAGTCCCGCCACCCTCCAGCGGGCCACAGATACGCAGTATTTT.

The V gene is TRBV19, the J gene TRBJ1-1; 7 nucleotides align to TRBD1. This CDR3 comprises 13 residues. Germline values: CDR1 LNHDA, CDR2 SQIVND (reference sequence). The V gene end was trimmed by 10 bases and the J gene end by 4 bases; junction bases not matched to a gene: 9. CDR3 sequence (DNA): TGTGCCACAGCGACAGGGAAGGGCACTGAAGCTTTCTTT. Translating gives CATATGKGTEAFF.